Sequencing of this TCR beta chain was carried out in a study of blood T cell repertoires in COVID-19. Study-wide background: Donors in the United States, Italy and Spain gave samples during acute or convalescent COVID-19. From T cells, B-cell-depleted T cells, or PBMCs came the material, which was cDNA or gDNA.

Sequencing used immunoSEQ multiplex PCR; TCRdb keeps in-frame clones, though not all of them. The profile shows about 330,000 clones, about 87% of them singletons. Individuals drawn from around 25 US areas were roughly 18 to 95 years old. The CDR3 is 14 amino acids. The germline V gene has CDR1 SNHLY and CDR2 FYNNEI. V shed 1 base and J shed 2 bases, with 8 bases lying between them. This TCR was sampled from a woman aged 25 to 45 who had recovered from COVID-19. The chain carries TRBV2 and TRBJ1-2; D is possibly TRBD1 (5 bases). The sequencing input was PBMCs or T cells enriched from blood (not recorded which). DNA for the CDR3: TGTGCCAGCAGTGAAGGGGGGGTGAACTATGGCTACACCTTC. This encodes CASSEGGVNYGYTF.